The clone carrying this TCR beta chain was counted between two and nine times. The antigen is unknown. The length of the CDR3 is 15 residues. The germline V and J ends were trimmed by 2 bases and 0 bases, with 8 bases remaining between them. CDR1 is SGHDN, CDR2 FVKESK, per germline. This was a deep-level run. The authors distributed each subset's genomic DNA evenly over several immunoSEQ plates. Sequencing used immunoSEQ multiplex PCR; TCRdb keeps in-frame clones, though not all of them. The sample has about 490,000 clones; around four fifths are singletons. These data come from a study of shared clonotypes between healthy human individuals. Study findings and constraints: Tissues were not sampled, only blood, and their repertoires likely differ. Among donors, the sharing of clonotypes was expected to be influenced by sequencing depth.

Specimen: PBMCs. V usage is TRBV14 and J usage is TRBJ1-3, with a weak D call TRBD1 (5 bases). The TCR sequence derives from a woman between 40 and 55 years old in good health. Some clones in this sample may be carry-over from other donors' samples. The CDR3 here is CASSQLGTSGNTIYF. The CDR3 coding sequence is TGTGCCAGCAGCCAACTTGGGACCTCTGGAAACACCATATATTTT.